The rows below give T cell receptor beta chains drawn from one sample of a study of T cell responses to AZD1222 COVID-19 vaccine. Profiled with immunoSEQ multiplex PCR; TCRdb holds only in-frame clones, not every one. The sample records fewer than 200,000 clones, about 90% being singletons. The starting material was peripheral blood, obtained 28 days after the second AZD1222 dose. The receptors shown here come from an adult who received the AZD1222 COVID-19 vaccine. The CDR3 runs from the conserved cysteine through the conserved F or W. The D gene is left open where the match is weak. Some rows mark clone size as missing; the rest say once, few, many or name a class of expanded clone.

clone size,D gene,J gene,V gene,CDR3 DNA,CDR3 protein
NA,NA,TRBJ2-7,TRBV13,TGTGCCAGCAGCTTAATGGGGGTTGGGGGCGAGCAGTACTTC,CASSLMGVGGEQYF
NA,NA,TRBJ2-4,TRBV18,TGTGCCAGCTCACCTCTGGGGGCGGGAAACATTCAGTACTTC,CASSPLGAGNIQYF
NA,NA,TRBJ1-1,TRBV19,TGTGCCAGTAGACCCGCCGGGGCTCAGAACACTGAAGCTTTCTTT,CASRPAGAQNTEAFF
NA,NA,TRBJ2-7,TRBV11-3,TGTGCCAGCAGCTCGGGGCCCGAAGGTCTCTACGAGCAGTACTTC,CASSSGPEGLYEQYF
NA,NA,TRBJ2-6,TRBV7-9,TGTGCCAGCAGCCCGCGTAGCGTCTCCTCTGGGGCCAACGTCCTGACTTTC,CASSPRSVSSGANVLTF
NA,TRBD1,TRBJ1-5,TRBV4-1,TGCGCCAGCAGCTCGAGGGAGGGGGCGCTTGATCAGCCCCAGCATTTT,CASSSREGALDQPQHF
once,NA,TRBJ1-4,TRBV7-7,TGTGCCAGCAGCTTAGCTCCAGGGGCTAATGAAAAACTGTTTTTT,CASSLAPGANEKLFF
NA,NA,TRBJ1-1,TRBV7-6,TGTGCCAGCAGTCCGGGGGGAAACACTGAAGCTTTCTTT,CASSPGGNTEAFF
NA,TRBD1,TRBJ1-5,TRBV6-6,TGTGCCAGCACTCCTTGGCAGGGGGATCAGCCCCAGCATTTT,CASTPWQGDQPQHF
NA,TRBD1,TRBJ1-1,TRBV12-5,TGTGCTAGTGGTTTTGTTCTTGCAGGGGGACTCCAAGCTTTCTTT,CASGFVLAGGLQAFF
NA,TRBD1,TRBJ2-7,TRBV5-4,TGTGCCAGCAGCTTGGGGGGCCAGGGGGTAGTTTACGAGCAGTGCTTC,CASSLGGQGVVYEQCF
NA,TRBD2,TRBJ2-3,TRBV29-1,TGCAGCACCGTCGGACTAGCGGGCACAGATACGCAGTATTTT,CSTVGLAGTDTQYF
NA,NA,TRBJ2-5,TRBV28,TGTGCCAGCAGTTTGCCCCTTTTGGGGGCCGGGGAGACCCAGTACTTC,CASSLPLLGAGETQYF
NA,NA,TRBJ1-6,TRBV7-2,TGTGCCAGCAGCTTTTTTGTCGGGCAGCGGAGCTCCTATAATTCACCCCTCCACTTT,CASSFFVGQRSSYNSPLHF
NA,TRBD1,TRBJ2-5,TRBV7-2,TGTGCCAGCAGCTTAGGGGCAGGGGGCCAAGAGACCCAGTACTTC,CASSLGAGGQETQYF
once,NA,TRBJ1-2,TRBV19,TGTGCCAGTGACTCGGGACAAATCCTTAACTATGGCTACACCTTC,CASDSGQILNYGYTF
NA,TRBD1,TRBJ2-3,TRBV5-5,TGTGCCAGCAGCTCATCACCCGGGACAGGGAAGGAAGATACGCAGTATTTT,CASSSSPGTGKEDTQYF
NA,NA,TRBJ2-7,TRBV19,TGTGCCAGTAGACGAGAGGGAAACTCCTACGAGCAGTACTTC,CASRREGNSYEQYF